This T cell receptor (beta chain) was documented in a study of cytomegalovirus exposure and HLA in healthy donors. General study findings and limits: Other equally common chains were less clonally expanded than HLA-associated TCR beta chains, a later analysis showed. In vitro confirmation showed three CMV-associated chains to be CMV antigen specific.

The ends lost 0 bases at V and 6 bases at J; junction bases unmatched: 3. The CDR3 totals 14 residues. Germline V gene lookup returns CDR1 SGHRS and CDR2 YFSETQ. Points on this clone: What it binds is unknown.

The PCR had 60 Vbeta and 13 Jbeta primers. TCRdb's table, derived via immunoSEQ multiplex PCR, lists solely in-frame clones and lacks some. The table shows some 150,000 clones, with approximately 82% occurring only once. This clonotype originated in a man aged 18 to 35 in good health and CMV-seropositive. Input material: PBMCs. The chain combines TRBV5-1 with TRBJ1-1; 9 nucleotides agree with TRBD1. The CDR3 reads CASSLGQGVSEAFF. As DNA, the CDR3 is TGCGCCAGCAGCTTGGGACAGGGGGTATCTGAAGCTTTCTTT.